The 18 T cell receptor beta chains reported below all come from one sample, sequenced in a study of T cell repertoires in cytomegalovirus infection. One entry per CDR3 protein, called by TCRdb with MiXCR from the reads. The sample holds approximately 770,000 distinct CDR3 sequences, just under 30% seen once. Their antigens are not known. Specimen: cultured CD8+ T cells from PBMCs, collected from culture after CMV antigen stimulation. Receptors originate from a human donor in good health (CMV status not recorded). Some clones in this sample may be carry-over from other donors' samples.

Here the CDR3 DNA reads TGTGCCAGCAGTTACTCGACGGCGTTCAGGGACACCGGGGAGCTGTTTTTT. Encoded protein: CASSYSTAFRDTGELFF. The rearrangement joins TRBV6-6 to TRBJ2-2, with a possible D match to TRBD1 (5 bases). The CDR3 has 17 amino acids. V lost 0 bases, J lost 3 bases, and 14 bases lay in between. From germline, CDR1 is MNHNY and CDR2 SVGAGI (reference sequence).

This rearrangement joins TRBV9 to TRBJ2-3; 9 bases map to TRBD2. Germline CDR1 SGDLS, CDR2 YYNGEE. V was clipped by 0 bases and J by 4 bases; unmatched bases: 9. The CDR3 is 17 residues long. The DNA for the CDR3 is TGTGCCAGCAGCGTAGCTAGGGCTAGCGGGGAGGCAGATACGCAGTATTTT. Protein product: CASSVARASGEADTQYF.

This clonotype occurred a few times. The J gene is TRBJ2-7, the V gene TRBV2; D remains ambiguous. CDR3 length: 11 amino acids. Germline V gene data show CDR1 as SNHLY and CDR2 as FYNNEI. Trimming removed 4 bases from V and 3 bases from J, with 4 bases in between. The CDR3 loop reads CASSADYEQYF. Here the CDR3 DNA reads TGTGCCAGCAGTGCAGACTACGAGCAGTACTTC.

The chain is built from TRBV10-3 and TRBJ2-5, with 9 positions matching TRBD2. The CDR3 has 15 amino acids. Trimming cost V 2 bases and J 5 bases; bases outside gene matches: 6. Looked up from germline, CDR1 is ENHRY and CDR2 is SYGVKD. The CDR3 DNA sequence: TGTGCCATCAGTGAGCCTAGCGGGGTACAGGAGACCCAGTACTTC. Encoded protein: CAISEPSGVQETQYF.

The table lists this clonotype with a few counts. V is TRBV6-2 or TRBV6-3 and J is TRBJ2-3, with 7 nucleotides matching TRBD2. The germline V gene encodes CDR1 MNHEY and CDR2 SVGEGT. Trimming removed 4 bases from V and 3 bases from J; junction bases left unmatched: 4. CDR3 size: 14 residues. CDR3 in DNA: TGTGCCAGCAGTTGGCTAGCGGATACAGATACGCAGTATTTT. Translated: CASSWLADTDTQYF.

The chain is built from TRBV6-1 and TRBJ2-2; D is uncertain. This CDR3 region has 17 residues. CDR1 and CDR2 (germline): MNHNS, SASEGT. Trimming pared 7 bases from V and 2 bases from J, leaving 20 bases between. The CDR3 coding sequence is TGTGCCAGCAACCAGGCCTTTCTGGAAGGTAACACCGGGGAGCTGTTTTTT. Residues: CASNQAFLEGNTGELFF.

The rearrangement uses TRBV7-9 and TRBJ2-5; D call uncertain. This CDR3 has 15 residues. V lost 1 base and J 5 bases, leaving 14 bases between the germline ends. CDR1 is SEHNR and CDR2 is FQNEAQ in the germline V gene (reference sequence). For the CDR3, the DNA is TGTGCCAGCAGCTTAGGAGCCGGATTGGGGGAGACCCAGTACTTC. It encodes CASSLGAGLGETQYF.

The V and J genes are TRBV27 and TRBJ2-3; a weak D match, TRBD1 (5 bases). Trimming cost V 5 bases and J 6 bases, with 12 bases left between them. Germline CDR1 and CDR2: MNHEY and SMNVEV (reference sequence). This CDR3 is built from 13 residues. The chain's CDR3 is CASSPQHRDTQYF. Here the CDR3 DNA reads TGTGCCAGCAGTCCCCAACACAGGGATACGCAGTATTTT.

This clonotype has just a few counts. The chain joins TRBV6-6 to TRBJ1-1; 8 positions match TRBD1. CDR1 and CDR2 from the germline V gene are MNHNY and SVGAGI (reference sequence). V was clipped by 2 bases and J by 3 bases; unmatched bases: 5. The CDR3 runs to 15 residues. The CDR3 DNA sequence: TGTGCCAGCAGTTACCTGACAGGGGCGGACACTGAAGCTTTCTTT. It is translated as CASSYLTGADTEAFF.

This clonotype has only one observation. The chain couples TRBV20-1 to TRBJ2-7; D possibly corresponds to TRBD2 (7 bases). CDR1 and CDR2 from the germline V gene are DFQATT and SNEGSKA (reference sequence). The CDR3 runs to 14 residues. Trimming took 0 bases from V and 3 from J, leaving 12 bases between them. This chain's CDR3 is CSARDLGGGYEQYV. CDR3 coding DNA: TGCAGTGCTAGAGATCTGGGAGGGGGCTACGAGCAGTACGTC.

This clonotype was seen many times. This rearrangement joins TRBV7-8 to TRBJ1-5, with 8 nucleotides matching TRBD1. The CDR3 has 13 amino acids. After removal of 8 bases from V and 4 bases from J, the junction contained 4 bases not matched to a gene. Per the germline V gene, CDR1 is SGHVS and CDR2 is FQNEAQ. CDR3 sequence reads: CASGQGRNQPQHF. For the CDR3, the DNA is TGTGCCAGCGGACAGGGTCGTAATCAGCCCCAGCATTTT.

V is TRBV6-6 and J is TRBJ2-4; 14 nucleotides line up with TRBD2. CDR3 length: 15 residues. The germline gives CDR1 MNHNY, CDR2 SVGAGI (reference sequence). Germline trimming cut 4 bases from V and 9 bases from J; bases unmatched to any gene: 5. CDR3 sequence (DNA): TGTGCCAGCAGTTCGACTAGCGGGGGGGCTGGCATTCAGTACTTC. This codes for CASSSTSGGAGIQYF.

This chain links TRBV19 with TRBJ1-1; D perhaps matches TRBD1 (6 bases). The germline CDR1 and CDR2 sequences are LNHDA and SQIVND (reference sequence). Trimming stripped 6 bases from V and 2 bases from J, with 10 bases between. The CDR3 extends over 13 amino acids. The CDR3 nucleotides read TGTGCCAGTAGCAAGGGGACAAACACTGAAGCTTTCTTT. The encoded protein is CASSKGTNTEAFF. Together with reference TRBV19 and TRBJ1-1, the CDR3 gives the full variable domain: DGGITQSPKYLFRKEGQNVTLSCEQNLNHDAMYWYRQDPGQGLRLIYYSQIVNDFQKGDIAEGYSVSREKKESFPLTVTSAQKNPTAFYLCASSKGTNTEAFFGQGTRLTVV.

This clonotype occurred a few times. This chain connects TRBV6-4 to TRBJ2-1; D gene ambiguous. V was shortened by 3 bases and J by 11 bases, with 11 bases between the two germline ends. The CDR3 contains 12 residues. CDR1 and CDR2 from the germline V gene are MRHNA and SNTAGT. CDR3 DNA: TGTGCCAGCAGTGAAGGTGCAATGAAGCAGTTCTTC. This sequence encodes CASSEGAMKQFF.

V gene TRBV6-1 combines with J gene TRBJ1-6, with D possibly matching TRBD1 (5 bases). CDR3 length: 16 amino acids. Germline lookup yields CDR1 MNHNS and CDR2 SASEGT. V gave up 6 bases and J gave up 10 bases, with 22 bases separating them. In DNA, the CDR3 is TGTGCCAGCAGGCCATTGGGGGGGACCTCCACCTCACCCCTCCACTTT. This gives the protein CASRPLGGTSTSPLHF.

The table lists this clonotype with many counts. The chain uses TRBV7-9 and TRBJ1-2; 7 nucleotides match TRBD1. Germline V lookup: CDR1 SEHNR, CDR2 FQNEAQ (reference sequence). This CDR3 region has 13 residues. Germline trimming cut 5 bases from V and 8 bases from J; bases unmatched to any gene: 8. CDR3 sequence (DNA): TGTGCCAGCAGCACCCGGACAGGCGAGGGCTACACCTTC. Its protein product is CASSTRTGEGYTF.

This clonotype appeared many times. V is TRBV12-3 or TRBV12-4 and J is TRBJ1-1, with D perhaps TRBD1 (5 bases). This CDR3 has 13 amino acids. V was trimmed by 8 bases and J by 11 bases, leaving 21 bases between them. CDR3 sequence: CASRPHRGERAFF. The CDR3 coding sequence is TGTGCCAGCCGACCGCACCGAGGGGAACGGGCTTTCTTT.

The table lists this clonotype with a few counts. V and J are TRBV6-6 and TRBJ2-1; 8 bases map to TRBD1. CDR3 length: 14 amino acids. CDR1 and CDR2 (germline): MNHNY, SVGAGI (reference sequence). Trimming took 9 bases from V and 6 from J; bases not matched to a gene: 10. This chain's CDR3 is CASRLLTGANEQFF. CDR3 DNA: TGTGCCAGTCGCCTCCTGACAGGGGCCAATGAGCAGTTCTTC.